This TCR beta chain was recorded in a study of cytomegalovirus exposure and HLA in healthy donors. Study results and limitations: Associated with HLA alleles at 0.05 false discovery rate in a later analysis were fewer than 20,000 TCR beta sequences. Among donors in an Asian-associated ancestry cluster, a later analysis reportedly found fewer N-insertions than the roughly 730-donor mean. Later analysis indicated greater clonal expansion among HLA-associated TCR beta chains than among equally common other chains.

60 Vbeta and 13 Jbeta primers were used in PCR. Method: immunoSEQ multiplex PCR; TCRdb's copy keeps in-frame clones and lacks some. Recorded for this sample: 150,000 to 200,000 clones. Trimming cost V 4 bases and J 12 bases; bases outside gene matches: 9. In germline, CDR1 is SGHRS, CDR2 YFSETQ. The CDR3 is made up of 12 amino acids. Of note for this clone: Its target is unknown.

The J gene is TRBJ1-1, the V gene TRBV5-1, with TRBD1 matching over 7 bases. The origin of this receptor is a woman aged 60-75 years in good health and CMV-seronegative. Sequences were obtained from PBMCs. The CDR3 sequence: CASSTGESRTFF. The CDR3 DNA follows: TGCGCCAGCAGCACAGGGGAATCGAGGACTTTCTTT. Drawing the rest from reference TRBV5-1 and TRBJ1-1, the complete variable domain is KAGVTQTPRYLIKTRGQQVTLSCSPISGHRSVSWYQQTPGQGLQFLFEYFSETQRNKGNFPGRFSGRQFSNSRSEMNVSTLELGDSALYLCASSTGESRTFFGQGTRLTVV.